This TCR beta chain was sequenced in a study of technical replicates of blood from a few donors. Measured with immunoSEQ multiplex PCR; TCRdb has only the in-frame clones, and not every one. Of approximately 82,000 clones detected, 96% appear once; the ten largest clones hold 0.37%. The CDR3 is 14 residues long. V lost 8 bases to trimming and J lost 5 bases, with 21 bases between them. CDR1 and CDR2 (germline): GTSNPN, SVGIG (reference sequence). The chain combines TRBV30 with TRBJ2-5, with D tentatively TRBD1 (6 bases). Sequenced material: T cells isolated from PBMCs. This clonotype was sampled from a human donor in good health. The CDR3 DNA is TGTGCCGGCCGCCGGGACACGCAAGGGGAGACCCAGTACTTC. Protein: CAGRRDTQGETQYF.